These T cell receptor beta chains were read from a single sample in a study of T cell responses to AZD1222 COVID-19 vaccine. Assay: immunoSEQ multiplex PCR; the TCRdb copy retains only in-frame clones and omits some. This repertoire shows over 120,000 clones, roughly 90% found once; its top ten account for roughly 4%. Sample: peripheral blood, taken on day 0 of AZD1222 vaccination. The source of these receptors is an adult in good health. CDR3s include the opening cysteine and the closing phenylalanine or tryptophan. D genes are given only for firm matches. Clone size, where shown, is once, few, many, or a class for clones that have expanded.

>.|TRBV12-5|.|TRBJ1-4
CASGLSGQSRGEKLFF
TGTGCTAGTGGTTTGTCAGGCCAATCGAGGGGTGAAAAACTGTTTTTT
>TRBD1|TRBV30|.|TRBJ1-4
CAWSGTGEYGAKLFF
TGTGCCTGGAGTGGCACAGGGGAGTATGGGGCAAAACTGTTTTTT
>TRBD1|TRBV28|.|TRBJ1-5
CASSGTVSNQPQHF
TGTGCCAGCAGTGGGACAGTTAGCAATCAGCCCCAGCATTTT
>TRBD2|TRBV3-1/TRBV3-2|.|TRBJ2-3
CASSPGILTSGPTDTQYF
TGTGCCAGCAGCCCCGGTATCTTGACTAGCGGACCCACAGATACGCAGTATTTT
>TRBD2|TRBV10-3|.|TRBJ2-1
CAITPASGYNEQFF
TGTGCCATCACCCCTGCTAGCGGTTACAATGAGCAGTTCTTC
>.|TRBV6-2/TRBV6-3|once|TRBJ2-4
CASSWDFLIAKNIQYF
TGTGCCAGCAGTTGGGACTTTCTCATAGCCAAAAACATTCAGTACTTC
>TRBD2|TRBV7-2|.|TRBJ2-5
CASTSLGLASETQYF
TGTGCCAGCACCTCGCTGGGACTAGCTTCCGAGACCCAGTACTTC
>.|TRBV19|.|TRBJ1-2
CASSIGPNRDGYTF
TGTGCCAGTAGTATAGGGCCCAATCGGGATGGCTACACCTTC
>.|TRBV19|.|TRBJ1-2
CASSKPGVLNVGYTF
TGTGCCAGTAGTAAGCCAGGGGTACTTAATGTTGGCTACACCTTC
>.|TRBV28|.|TRBJ1-4
CATRTANEKLFF
TGTGCCACTCGGACAGCAAATGAAAAACTGTTTTTT
>.|TRBV11-2|.|TRBJ1-4
CASSSAGQSNEKLFF
TGTGCCAGCAGCTCAGCCGGACAGTCTAATGAAAAACTGTTTTTT
>.|TRBV18|.|TRBJ1-5
CASSPPGPNQPQHF
TGTGCCAGCTCCCCCCCAGGGCCGAATCAGCCCCAGCATTTT
>.|TRBV5-4|.|TRBJ2-3
CASSLGGTDTQYF
TGTGCCAGCAGCTTGGGCGGCACAGATACGCAGTATTTT
>TRBD2|TRBV10-3|.|TRBJ2-3
CAISEPSGTDTQYF
TGTGCCATCAGTGAGCCTAGCGGGACAGATACGCAGTATTTT
>.|TRBV6-2/TRBV6-3|.|TRBJ2-1
CASSYINEQFF
TGTGCCAGCAGTTACATCAATGAGCAGTTCTTC
>.|TRBV6-4|once|TRBJ2-5
CASSRESGETQYF
TGTGCCAGCAGTCGGGAGAGTGGAGAGACCCAGTACTTC
>.|TRBV28|once|TRBJ1-1
CASSPPLGRAFF
TGTGCCAGCAGCCCCCCCTTGGGGAGAGCTTTCTTT
>.|TRBV7-2|.|TRBJ2-7
CASSPFPAGTYEQYF
TGTGCCAGCAGCCCATTCCCAGCTGGCACCTACGAGCAGTACTTC
>TRBD1|TRBV6-5|.|TRBJ1-2
CASSQDRVVGGYTF
TGTGCCAGCAGTCAGGACAGGGTGGTAGGGGGCTACACCTTC
>.|TRBV28|.|TRBJ1-4
CASSIRREKLFF
TGTGCCAGCAGCATCAGAAGGGAAAAACTGTTTTTT
>TRBD2|TRBV7-8|.|TRBJ2-1
CASSPRTSGSYEQFF
TGTGCCAGCAGCCCGCGGACTAGCGGGAGCTATGAGCAGTTCTTC
>TRBD2|TRBV4-3|.|TRBJ2-6
CASSQRAGGYSGANVLTF
TGCGCCAGCAGCCAAAGGGCGGGAGGCTACTCTGGGGCCAACGTCCTGACTTTC
>.|TRBV30|once|TRBJ1-1
CAWSVWGPAGLTEAFF
TGTGCCTGGAGTGTATGGGGGCCAGCAGGGCTCACTGAAGCTTTCTTT
>TRBD2|TRBV28|.|TRBJ2-7
CASREGRLALYEQYF
TGTGCCAGCAGGGAGGGGCGACTAGCGCTCTACGAGCAGTACTTC
>TRBD1|TRBV12-5|once|TRBJ2-7
CASGLRQGREQYF
TGTGCTAGTGGTTTGAGACAGGGGCGGGAGCAGTACTTC
>.|TRBV12-3/TRBV12-4|few|TRBJ2-1
CASRRRDEQFF
TGTGCCAGCAGGCGGCGGGATGAGCAGTTCTTC
>.|TRBV12-5|few|TRBJ1-5
CASGFAGGLNQPQHF
TGTGCTAGTGGTTTCGCCGGGGGTTTGAATCAGCCCCAGCATTTT
>.|TRBV7-8|.|TRBJ1-1
CASSSTGFAEAFF
TGTGCCAGCAGCTCCACAGGGTTCGCTGAAGCTTTCTTT
>TRBD1|TRBV6-5|.|TRBJ1-1
CASRQGANTEAFF
TGTGCCAGCCGACAGGGGGCGAACACTGAAGCTTTCTTT
>.|TRBV27|.|TRBJ2-3
CASSFLEGTDTQYF
TGTGCCAGCAGTTTCCTAGAAGGTACAGATACGCAGTATTTT
>.|TRBV5-1|.|TRBJ1-2
CASSLEDNPAHYGYTF
TGCGCCAGCAGCTTGGAAGACAATCCGGCTCACTATGGCTACACCTTC
>TRBD2|TRBV15|.|TRBJ2-3
CATSRLAGGTSTDTQYF
TGTGCCACCAGCAGACTAGCGGGAGGAACTAGCACAGATACGCAGTATTTT
>TRBD2|TRBV5-1|.|TRBJ2-4
CASRPFDGGRAQELSKNIQYF
TGCGCCAGCCGACCCTTTGATGGCGGGAGGGCCCAGGAGCTCTCCAAAAACATTCAGTACTTC
>.|TRBV12-3/TRBV12-4|.|TRBJ1-5
CASTSSGSQPQHF
TGTGCCAGCACCTCCTCCGGGAGTCAGCCCCAGCATTTT